What follows is one T cell receptor (beta chain) and its context. Its recognized antigen is unknown. No quality values exist for individual bases; no much larger clone is one base distant. Genomic DNA from frozen pancreas tissue was processed for repertoire sequencing. Genomic DNA, about 1.8-3 ug, was extracted from umbilical cord blood or frozen pancreas using the DNeasy Blood and Tissue Kit. The data derive from a study of fetal regulatory T cell absence and autoimmunity (dated by TCRdb to about 2017). Notes on the research overall: Exocrine pancreas autoimmunity was observed in the IPEX patients in the absence of clinical diabetes. Broader findings and caveats from the paper: Compared with cord blood, the pancreas TCR compartment showed significant oligoclonal enrichment, and some top clones were enriched more than 90-fold. TRB gene family usage was found to be broadly similar between cord blood and pancreas and to resemble published neonatal and adult repertoires. The oligoclonal enrichment was interpreted as supporting antigen-driven autoimmunity in the pancreas before birth in IPEX syndrome.

On the immunoSEQ human TCRbeta survey platform, a two-step multiplex PCR amplified and barcoded the TCRbeta CDR3 regions. Illumina instruments were used to sequence the libraries, and IgH from the same samples was sequenced in parallel. On the study's bioinformatics: To remove PCR and sequencing errors, raw reads were filtered against IMGT V, D, J definitions and grouped with a nearest-neighbor algorithm. Clones were defined by identical nucleotide sequence; differential abundance between tissues used per-clone Fisher exact tests with pFDR threshold p<0.01. Clones whose frequencies were too low for statistical inference were excluded by a minimum inclusion filter of 10 in either sample. The immunoSEQ Analyzer was used for pairwise clonal comparisons, while IMGT tools were used to assess gene family usage. Here the immuneACCESS table is served through TCRdb, limited to in-frame sequences with V and J called. Missing clones are a known gap in these copies; in checked studies unresolved V genes cover under half, and the rest lacks a known reason. That table furnishes V, J and clone size, whereas the DNA furnished D and trimming. For this sample there are some 87,000 clones; 55% to 75% appear just once. Roughly 2% of the sample is in the top ten clones.

The germline V end is reduced by 0 bases and the J end by 2 bases; junction bases left unmatched: 14. The CDR3 measures 19 amino acids from cysteine to phenylalanine. Only the CDR3 DNA stays, 57 bases, in frame from base 1. The germline V gene gives CDR1 as MGHRA and CDR2 as YSYEKL. The sequenced sample was pancreas tissue. Recombination connected TRBV4-1 to TRBJ2-7, and 9 junctional nucleotides match TRBD1. The receptor comes from a male donor with IPEX syndrome. The CDR3 is CASSQDPSQPRDRAYEQYF. The sequenced DNA is TGCGCCAGCAGCCAAGACCCCTCTCAGCCCCGGGACAGGGCCTACGAGCAGTACTTC.